The text below deals with one TCR beta chain. In the PCR, 60 Vbeta and 13 Jbeta primers were used. Libraries were prepared by immunoSEQ multiplex PCR; TCRdb keeps only in-frame clonotypes and omits some of them. The data contain about 110,000 clones, around 84% of them singletons. This entry is derived from a study of cytomegalovirus exposure and HLA in healthy donors. The material sequenced was PBMCs. The clonotype originates from a young man in good health and CMV-seronegative.

CDR3 in amino acids: CASSQDRVRETQYF. In DNA, the CDR3 is TGCGCCAGCAGCCAAGACAGGGTTAGAGAGACCCAGTACTTC. The chain carries TRBV4-3 and TRBJ2-5, with D perhaps matching TRBD1 (5 bases). Trimming removed 0 bases from V and 4 bases from J, with 9 bases in between. This CDR3 contains 14 residues. Germline CDR1 reads LGHNA; CDR2 reads YSLEER.